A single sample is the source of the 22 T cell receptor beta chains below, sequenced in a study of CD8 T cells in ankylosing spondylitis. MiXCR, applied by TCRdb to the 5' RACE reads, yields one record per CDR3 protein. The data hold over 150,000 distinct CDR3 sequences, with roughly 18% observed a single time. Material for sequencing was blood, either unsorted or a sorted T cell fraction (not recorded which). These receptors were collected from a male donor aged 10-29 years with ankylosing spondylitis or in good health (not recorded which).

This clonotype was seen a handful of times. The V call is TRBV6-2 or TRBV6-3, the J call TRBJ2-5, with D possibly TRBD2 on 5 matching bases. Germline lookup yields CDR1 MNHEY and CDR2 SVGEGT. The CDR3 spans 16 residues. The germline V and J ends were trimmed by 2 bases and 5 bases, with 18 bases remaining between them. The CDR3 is CASSYVGSATGETQYF. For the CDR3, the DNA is TGTGCCAGCAGTTACGTTGGGTCCGCAACGGGGGAGACCCAGTACTTC.

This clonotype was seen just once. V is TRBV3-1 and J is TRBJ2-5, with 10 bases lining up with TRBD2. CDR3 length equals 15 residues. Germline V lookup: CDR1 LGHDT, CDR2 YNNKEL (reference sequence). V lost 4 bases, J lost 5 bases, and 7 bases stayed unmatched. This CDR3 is CASSRRLAGLETQYF. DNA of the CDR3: TGTGCCAGCAGCCGAAGACTAGCGGGTTTGGAGACCCAGTACTTC.

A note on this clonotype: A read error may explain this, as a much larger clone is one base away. CDR3 nucleotides: TGTGCCAGCAGTTTATTCGGTTCACCCCTCCACTTT. It specifies CASSLFGSPLHF. V is TRBV27 and J is TRBJ1-6; no clear D. The CDR3 totals 12 residues. Per the germline V gene, CDR1 is MNHEY and CDR2 is SMNVEV (reference sequence). Between the trimmed V and J ends, which lost 1 base and 9 bases, there was a span of 4 bases.

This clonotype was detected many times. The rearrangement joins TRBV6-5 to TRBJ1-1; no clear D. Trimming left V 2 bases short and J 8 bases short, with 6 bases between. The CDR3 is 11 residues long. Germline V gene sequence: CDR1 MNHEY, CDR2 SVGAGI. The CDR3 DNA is TGTGCCAGCAGTTACGGGCAAGAAGCTTTCTTT. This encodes CASSYGQEAFF.

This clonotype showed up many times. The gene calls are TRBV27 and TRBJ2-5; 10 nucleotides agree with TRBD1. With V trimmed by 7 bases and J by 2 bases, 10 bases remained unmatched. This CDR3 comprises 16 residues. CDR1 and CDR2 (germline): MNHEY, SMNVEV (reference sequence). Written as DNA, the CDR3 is TGTGCCAGCACCACTACAGCGGGACAGGGGCAAGAGACCCAGTACTTC. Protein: CASTTTAGQGQETQYF.

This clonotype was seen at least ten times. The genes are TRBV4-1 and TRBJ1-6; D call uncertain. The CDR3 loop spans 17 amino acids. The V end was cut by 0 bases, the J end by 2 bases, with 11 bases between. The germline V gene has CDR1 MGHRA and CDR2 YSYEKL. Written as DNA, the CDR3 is TGCGCCAGCAGCCAAGATTGGCGGGAAACCTATAATTCACCCCTCCACTTT. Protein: CASSQDWRETYNSPLHF.

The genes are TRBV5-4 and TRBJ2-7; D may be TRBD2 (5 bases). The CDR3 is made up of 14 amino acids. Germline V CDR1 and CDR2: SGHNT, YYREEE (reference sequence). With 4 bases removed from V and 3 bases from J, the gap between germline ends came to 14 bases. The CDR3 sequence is CASSIHEGRYEQYV. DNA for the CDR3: TGTGCCAGCAGCATACATGAGGGCCGCTACGAGCAGTACGTC.

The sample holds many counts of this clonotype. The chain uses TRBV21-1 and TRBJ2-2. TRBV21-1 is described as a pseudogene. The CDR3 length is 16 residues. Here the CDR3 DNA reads TGTGCCAGCAGCAACCCTTGGGGTAGAAGTCCCGGGGAGCTGTTTTTT. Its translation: CASSNPWGRSPGELFF.

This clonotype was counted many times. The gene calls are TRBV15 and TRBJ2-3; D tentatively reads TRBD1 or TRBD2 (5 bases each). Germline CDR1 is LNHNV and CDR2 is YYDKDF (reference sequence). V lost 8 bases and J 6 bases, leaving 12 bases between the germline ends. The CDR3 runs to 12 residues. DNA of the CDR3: TGTGCCACCGGGGGTCATACGGATACGCAGTATTTT. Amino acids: CATGGHTDTQYF.

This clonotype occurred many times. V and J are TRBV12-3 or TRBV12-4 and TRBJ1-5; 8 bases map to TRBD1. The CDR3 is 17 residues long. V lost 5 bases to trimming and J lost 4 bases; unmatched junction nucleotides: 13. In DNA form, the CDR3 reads TGTGCCAGCAGTCAAATGACAGGGGTCAGGTTAAATCAGCCCCAGCATTTT. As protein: CASSQMTGVRLNQPQHF.

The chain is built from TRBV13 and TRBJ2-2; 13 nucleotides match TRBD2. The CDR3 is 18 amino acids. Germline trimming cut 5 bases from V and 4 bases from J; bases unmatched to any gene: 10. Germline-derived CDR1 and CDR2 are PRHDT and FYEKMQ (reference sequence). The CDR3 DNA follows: TGTGCCAGCAGCAGGCAAGGACTAGCGGGAGTAGGCACCGGGGAGCTGTTTTTT. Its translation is CASSRQGLAGVGTGELFF. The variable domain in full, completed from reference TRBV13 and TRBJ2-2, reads AAGVIQSPRHLIKEKRETATLKCYPIPRHDTVYWYQQGPGQDPQFLISFYEKMQSDKGSIPDRFSAQQFSDYHSELNMSSLELGDSALYFCASSRQGLAGVGTGELFFGEGSRLTVL.

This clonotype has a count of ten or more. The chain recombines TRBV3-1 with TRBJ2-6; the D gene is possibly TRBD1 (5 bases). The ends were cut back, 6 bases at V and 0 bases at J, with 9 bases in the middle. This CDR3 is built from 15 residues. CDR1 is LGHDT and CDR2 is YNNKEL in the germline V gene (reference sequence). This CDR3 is CASSPQGSGANVLTF. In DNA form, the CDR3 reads TGTGCCAGCAGTCCCCAGGGCTCTGGGGCCAACGTCCTGACTTTC. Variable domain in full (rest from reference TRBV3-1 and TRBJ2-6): DTAVSQTPKYLVTQMGNDKSIKCEQNLGHDTMYWYKQDSKKFLKIMFSYNNKELIINETVPNRFSPKSPDKAHLNLHINSLELGDSAVYFCASSPQGSGANVLTFGAGSRLTVL.

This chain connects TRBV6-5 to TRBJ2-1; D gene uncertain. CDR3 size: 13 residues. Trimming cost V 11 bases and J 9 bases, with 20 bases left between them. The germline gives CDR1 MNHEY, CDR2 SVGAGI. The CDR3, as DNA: TGTGCCTCCTGTGGAACTGGGCTCACTGAGCAGTTCTTC. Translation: CASCGTGLTEQFF.

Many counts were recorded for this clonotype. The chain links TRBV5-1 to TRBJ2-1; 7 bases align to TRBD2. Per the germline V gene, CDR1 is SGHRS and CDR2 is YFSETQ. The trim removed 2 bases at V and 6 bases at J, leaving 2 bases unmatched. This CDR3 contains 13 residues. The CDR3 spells CASSFGGINEQFF. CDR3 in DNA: TGCGCCAGCAGCTTCGGGGGGATCAATGAGCAGTTCTTC.

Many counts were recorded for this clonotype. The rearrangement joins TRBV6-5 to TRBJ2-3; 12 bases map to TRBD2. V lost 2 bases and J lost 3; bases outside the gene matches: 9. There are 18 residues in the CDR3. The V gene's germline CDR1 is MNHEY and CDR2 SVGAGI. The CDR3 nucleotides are TGTGCCAGCAGTTACCGCAACCTACTAGCGGGAGGTACAGATACGCAGTATTTT. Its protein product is CASSYRNLLAGGTDTQYF.

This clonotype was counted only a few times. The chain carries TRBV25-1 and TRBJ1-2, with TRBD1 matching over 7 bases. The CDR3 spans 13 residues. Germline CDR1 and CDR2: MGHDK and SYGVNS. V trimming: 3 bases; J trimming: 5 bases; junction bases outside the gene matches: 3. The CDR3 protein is CASSETGRYGYTF. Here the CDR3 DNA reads TGTGCCAGCAGTGAGACAGGGAGATATGGCTACACCTTC.

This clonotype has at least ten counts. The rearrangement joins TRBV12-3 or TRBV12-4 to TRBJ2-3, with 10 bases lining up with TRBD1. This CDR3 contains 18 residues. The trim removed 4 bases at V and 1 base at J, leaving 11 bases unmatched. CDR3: CASSSGTGAGPGTDTQYF. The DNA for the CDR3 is TGTGCCAGCAGTTCCGGGACAGGGGCCGGACCGGGCACAGATACGCAGTATTTT.

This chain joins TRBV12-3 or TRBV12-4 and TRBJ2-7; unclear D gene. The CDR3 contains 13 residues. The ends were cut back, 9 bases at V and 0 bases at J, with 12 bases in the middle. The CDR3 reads CASGPSGSYEQYF. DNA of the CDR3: TGTGCCAGTGGTCCATCAGGCTCCTACGAGCAGTACTTC.

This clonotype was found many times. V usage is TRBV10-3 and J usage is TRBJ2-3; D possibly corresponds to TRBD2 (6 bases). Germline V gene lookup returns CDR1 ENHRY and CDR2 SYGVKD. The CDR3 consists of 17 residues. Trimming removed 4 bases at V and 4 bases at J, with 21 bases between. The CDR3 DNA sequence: TGTGCCATCAGTGGCAACACTAGACGGGAGATAGCAGATACGCAGTATTTT. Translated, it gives CAISGNTRREIADTQYF.

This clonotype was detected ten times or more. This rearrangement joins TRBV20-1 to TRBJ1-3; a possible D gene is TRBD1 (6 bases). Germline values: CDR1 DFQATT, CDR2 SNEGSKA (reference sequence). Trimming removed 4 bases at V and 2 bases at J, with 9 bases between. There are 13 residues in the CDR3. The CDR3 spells CSATRDTGNTIYF. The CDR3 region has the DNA TGCAGTGCTACCAGGGACACTGGAAACACCATATATTTT.

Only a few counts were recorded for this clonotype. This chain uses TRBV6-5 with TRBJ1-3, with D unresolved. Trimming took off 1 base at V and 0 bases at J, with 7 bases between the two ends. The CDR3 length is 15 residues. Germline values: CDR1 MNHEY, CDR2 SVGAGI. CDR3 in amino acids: CASSYLGDSGNTIYF. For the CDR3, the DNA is TGTGCCAGCAGTTACTTGGGAGACTCTGGAAACACCATATATTTT.

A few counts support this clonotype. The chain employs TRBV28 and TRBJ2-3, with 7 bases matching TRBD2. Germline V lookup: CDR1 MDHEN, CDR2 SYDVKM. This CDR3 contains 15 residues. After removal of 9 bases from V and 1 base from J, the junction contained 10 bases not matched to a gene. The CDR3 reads CASLWLAEGTDTQYF. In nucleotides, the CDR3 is TGTGCCAGTCTGTGGCTAGCGGAGGGCACAGATACGCAGTATTTT.